These 26 T cell receptor beta chains share one sample of origin, sequenced in a study of blood T cell repertoires in COVID-19. Produced via immunoSEQ multiplex PCR; TCRdb's table is partial and in-frame only. The repertoire holds under 300,000 clones, approximately 85% seen once, with 1.9% in the top ten. The specimen was PBMCs or T cells enriched from blood (not recorded which). These receptors were collected from a woman in her forties or fifties who had recovered from COVID-19.

This clone was recorded a few times. The rearrangement joins TRBV2 to TRBJ2-1; 9 bases are a match to TRBD2. CDR3 length equals 14 residues. The germline CDR1 and CDR2 sequences are SNHLY and FYNNEI. The V segment lost 7 bases and the J segment 7 bases; nucleotides outside the gene matches: 8. For the CDR3, the DNA is TGTGCCAGCAAATTAGCGGGAGTATTTAATGAGCAGTTCTTC. Protein sequence: CASKLAGVFNEQFF.

The chain carries TRBV6-5 and TRBJ2-2; 12 bases map to TRBD2. This CDR3 has 15 amino acids. V shed 6 bases, J shed 6 bases, and the junction held 5 bases outside the gene matches. The germline gives CDR1 MNHEY, CDR2 SVGAGI. The CDR3 DNA follows: TGTGCCAGCAGGCGACTAGCGGGAGATCCCGGGGAGCTGTTTTTT. Translated, it gives CASRRLAGDPGELFF.

The chain carries TRBV24-1 and TRBJ2-5, with D possibly being TRBD1 (5 bases). V dropped 4 bases and J dropped 5 bases, with 13 bases sitting between them. The germline V gene has CDR1 KGHDR and CDR2 SFDVKD. This CDR3 contains 14 residues. CDR3 residues: CATSDLQELETQYF. The CDR3 DNA follows: TGTGCCACCAGTGACTTACAGGAGTTGGAGACCCAGTACTTC.

The chain has TRBV6-1 and TRBJ1-5; 7 nucleotides align to TRBD1. V trimming: 8 bases; J trimming: 1 base; junction bases outside the gene matches: 8. CDR1 and CDR2 from the germline V gene are MNHNS and SASEGT. This CDR3 has 15 residues. The CDR3 spells CASETGLSSNQPQHF. For the CDR3, the DNA is TGTGCCAGCGAGACAGGGCTCTCGAGCAATCAGCCCCAGCATTTT.

The chain joins TRBV4-2 to TRBJ1-2, with D uncertain. V lost 4 bases and J lost 4, with 13 bases in between. The CDR3 extends over 14 amino acids. CDR1 and CDR2 from the germline V gene are LGHNA and YNFKEQ. The CDR3 is CASSPERVGYGYTF. In nucleotides, the CDR3 is TGTGCCAGCAGCCCGGAGAGGGTTGGCTATGGCTACACCTTC.

This chain connects TRBV4-2 to TRBJ2-1; possibly TRBD2 for D (5 bases). CDR3 length: 14 amino acids. The germline CDR1 and CDR2 sequences are LGHNA and YNFKEQ. V was trimmed by 5 bases and J by 4 bases, leaving 12 bases between them. The CDR3 loop reads CASSYQTGYNEQFF. CDR3 sequence (DNA): TGTGCCAGCAGCTACCAAACGGGGTACAATGAGCAGTTCTTC.

The chain recombines TRBV19 with TRBJ1-2, with TRBD1 matching over 10 bases. The ends lost 7 bases at V and 2 bases at J; junction bases unmatched: 7. This CDR3 is built from 15 residues. CDR1 and CDR2 (germline): LNHDA, SQIVND (reference sequence). CDR3 in DNA: TGTGCCAGTACCGGGACAGGGGCGGAAAACTATGGCTACACCTTC. Amino acid sequence: CASTGTGAENYGYTF.

V and J are TRBV12-3 or TRBV12-4 and TRBJ2-2, with a tentative D call TRBD2 (6 bases). With 6 bases removed from V and 6 bases from J, the gap between germline ends came to 11 bases. This CDR3 comprises 13 residues. CDR3: CASRLREAGELFF. DNA for the CDR3: TGTGCCAGCAGGCTCAGGGAGGCCGGGGAGCTGTTTTTT.

The rearrangement uses TRBV6-2 or TRBV6-3 and TRBJ1-3, with D possibly matching TRBD1 (5 bases). The V end lost 3 bases, the J end lost 2 bases, and 11 bases lay between the germline ends. Germline V gives CDR1 MNHEY, CDR2 SVGEGT. The CDR3 contains 15 residues. In nucleotides, the CDR3 is TGTGCCAGCAGTTATCGGGGGACTCCTGGAAACACCATATATTTT. It is translated as CASSYRGTPGNTIYF.

The chain has TRBV29-1 and TRBJ2-3, with 9 nucleotides matching TRBD2. The CDR3 runs 23 residues. Germline CDR1 reads SQVTM; CDR2 reads ANQGSEA. V lost 2 bases, J lost 1 base, and 28 bases stayed unmatched. In DNA, the CDR3 is TGCAGCGTTGAACCCTGGGCGCTAGCGGGACCTTATACGTTTTTCGAGGGCACAGATACGCAGTATTTT. This codes for CSVEPWALAGPYTFFEGTDTQYF.

This clone is a singleton in its sample. V and J are TRBV27 and TRBJ2-3; D not resolved. This CDR3 comprises 15 residues. The germline gives CDR1 MNHEY, CDR2 SMNVEV (reference sequence). The V gene lost 4 bases and the J gene lost 5 bases, with 16 bases spanning the gap. CDR3 sequence reads: CASSYYPTLGDTQYF. The CDR3 DNA is TGTGCCAGCAGTTACTACCCCACCCTGGGAGATACGCAGTATTTT.

This rearrangement joins TRBV28 to TRBJ2-7; 10 bases fit TRBD1. The germline V gene has CDR1 MDHEN and CDR2 SYDVKM. After removal of 1 base from V and 6 bases from J, the junction contained 12 bases not matched to a gene. The CDR3 totals 17 residues. The DNA for the CDR3 is TGTGCCAGCAGTTTATCTGCTCCGGGACAGGGGTCGAGCGAGCAGTACTTC. Translating gives CASSLSAPGQGSSEQYF. The whole variable domain, filled in from reference TRBV28 and TRBJ2-7, reads DVKVTQSSRYLVKRTGEKVFLECVQDMDHENMFWYRQDPGLGLRLIYFSYDVKMKEKGDIPEGYSVSREKKERFSLILESASTNQTSMYLCASSLSAPGQGSSEQYFGPGTRLTVT.

This clone occurred a few times. The rearrangement joins TRBV7-9 to TRBJ1-1; TRBD1 might be the D (6 bases). Looked up from germline, CDR1 is SEHNR and CDR2 is FQNEAQ (reference sequence). Trimming cost V 7 bases and J 11 bases, with 17 bases left between them. The CDR3 spans 12 residues. The DNA for the CDR3 is TGTGCCAGCACCCAGCCGGGGGGGCCGGCTTTCTTT. Translation gives CASTQPGGPAFF. The full variable domain, in which reference TRBV7-9 and TRBJ1-1 provide the parts outside the CDR3, is DTGVSQNPRHKITKRGQNVTFRCDPISEHNRLYWYRQTLGQGPEFLTYFQNEAQLEKSRLLSDRFSAERPKGSFSTLEIQRTEQGDSAMYLCASTQPGGPAFFGQGTRLTVV.

The chain links TRBV2 to TRBJ1-6; the D gene is possibly TRBD1 (6 bases). V was cut by 5 bases and J by 3 bases, with 8 bases left in between. Germline V gene data show CDR1 as SNHLY and CDR2 as FYNNEI. The CDR3 contains 14 residues. CDR3 in amino acids: CASSWDNYNSPLHF. In nucleotides, the CDR3 is TGTGCCAGCAGTTGGGACAACTATAATTCACCCCTCCACTTT.

The genes are TRBV11-3 and TRBJ2-6, with D hard to call. The V gene's germline CDR1 is SGHNT and CDR2 YENEEA. The CDR3 has 14 residues. The V end was cut by 2 bases, the J end by 1 base, with 3 bases between. In nucleotides, the CDR3 is TGTGCCAGCAGCTTATCTTCTGGGGCCAACGTCCTGACTTTC. Protein: CASSLSSGANVLTF.

This clone was seen once. This chain links TRBV19 with TRBJ2-5; possibly TRBD2 for D (5 bases). This CDR3 contains 13 residues. The V gene lost 4 bases and the J gene lost 4 bases, with 10 bases spanning the gap. The germline gives CDR1 LNHDA, CDR2 SQIVND (reference sequence). The CDR3 nucleotides read TGTGCCAGTAGTAACAATGGGAGAGAGACCCAGTACTTC. Translation gives CASSNNGRETQYF.

CDR3 nucleotide sequence: TGCGCCAGCAGCCAACCCGGACAGGCTGAAAAACTGTTTTTT. Translation gives CASSQPGQAEKLFF. This chain connects TRBV4-1 to TRBJ1-4; 7 nucleotides match TRBD1. The V gene end was trimmed by 2 bases and the J gene end by 7 bases; junction bases not matched to a gene: 4. This CDR3 is 14 amino acids long. Germline values: CDR1 MGHRA, CDR2 YSYEKL.

The chain links TRBV7-2 to TRBJ1-5, with D maybe TRBD1 (6 bases). Germline values: CDR1 SGHTA, CDR2 FQGNSA. The CDR3 totals 16 residues. Between the trimmed V and J ends, which lost 0 bases and 2 bases, there was a span of 11 bases. CDR3 sequence: CASSLAGRQGNQPQHF. CDR3 DNA: TGTGCCAGCAGCTTAGCTGGACGACAGGGCAATCAGCCCCAGCATTTT.

The chain joins TRBV10-1 to TRBJ2-6, with D possibly being TRBD2 (6 bases). The germline CDR1 and CDR2 sequences are WNHNN and SYGVQD (reference sequence). CDR3 size: 16 residues. V lost 8 bases, J lost 4 bases, and 18 bases lay in between. The CDR3 coding sequence is TGCGCCAGCTCCCACGGAGGCGGAGGGGGGGCCAACGTCCTGACTTTC. Translated: CASSHGGGGGANVLTF.

J is TRBJ2-2 and V is TRBV24-1; possible D gene TRBD2, 6 bases. The germline V gene encodes CDR1 KGHDR and CDR2 SFDVKD. Trimming removed 5 bases from V and 0 bases from J, with 9 bases in between. CDR3 size: 15 residues. CDR3 coding DNA: TGTGCCACCAGTGCAGCGGGCGCGAACACCGGGGAGCTGTTTTTT. It encodes CATSAAGANTGELFF.

This clone has just one count. The CDR3 coding sequence is TGTGCCAGTAGTAACCCCGGGGGGCCCTATGGCTACACCTTC. This sequence encodes CASSNPGGPYGYTF. The chain employs TRBV19 and TRBJ1-2; tentative D call: TRBD1 (6 bases). This CDR3 comprises 14 residues. Deletions cut 4 bases from V and 4 bases from J, with 13 bases between. Per germline, CDR1 LNHDA and CDR2 SQIVND (reference sequence).

This clone was seen at least ten times. V and J are TRBV25-1 and TRBJ2-7; TRBD1 aligns across 10 bases. J was trimmed by 4 bases and V by 6 bases; bases with no gene match: 9. The CDR3 covers 15 residues. Germline V gene data show CDR1 as MGHDK and CDR2 as SYGVNS. The CDR3 DNA sequence: TGTGCCAGCAGCGACCCGCGGGACAGGGGTTACGAGCAGTACTTC. This encodes CASSDPRDRGYEQYF.

The chain has TRBV4-2 and TRBJ2-3; 9 bases align to TRBD2. CDR1 and CDR2 from the germline V gene are LGHNA and YNFKEQ. The CDR3 extends over 17 amino acids. V dropped 0 bases and J dropped 0; count of bases not matched to a gene: 4. This CDR3 reads CASSQDPLAGSTDTQYF. In nucleotides, the CDR3 is TGTGCCAGCAGCCAAGACCCTCTAGCGGGAAGCACAGATACGCAGTATTTT.

This clone was counted only a few times. The V and J genes are TRBV7-2 and TRBJ2-2; 7 nucleotides match TRBD1. Germline assignment: CDR1 SGHTA and CDR2 FQGNSA. This CDR3 is 17 amino acids long. Trimming cost V 1 base and J 4 bases; bases outside gene matches: 9. The CDR3 reads CASSLGGTGVGTGELFF. CDR3 DNA: TGTGCCAGCAGCTTAGGGGGAACAGGGGTCGGCACCGGGGAGCTGTTTTTT.

This chain uses TRBV2 with TRBJ2-2; 7 bases line up with TRBD1. The CDR3 runs to 12 residues. Germline lookup yields CDR1 SNHLY and CDR2 FYNNEI. V shed 6 bases, J shed 7 bases, and the junction held 2 bases outside the gene matches. Written as DNA, the CDR3 is TGTGCCAGCAGCCGGACAGGCGGGGAGCTGTTTTTT. It is translated as CASSRTGGELFF.

Worth noting for this clone: It is likely a read error, because the conserved phenylalanine at the end of the CDR3 is missing. Because the CDR3's place on the DNA is in doubt, the DNA is left out and the CDR3 is given as listed by TCRdb. The V and J genes are TRBV21-1 and TRBJ1-1. TRBV21-1 is a documented pseudogene. The CDR3 totals 12 residues, both ends included. Here the CDR3 reads CASSKLLSRLGL.